Reported below is one T cell receptor beta chain. Antigen unknown. The PCR had 60 Vbeta and 13 Jbeta primers. Repertoires were generated with immunoSEQ multiplex PCR, while TCRdb's copy carries only in-frame clones and drops some. The top ten hold 4.9% of the sample, which has 65,000 to 85,000 clones, under 80% seen once. The data stem from a study of cytomegalovirus exposure and HLA in healthy donors. Study-wide results and caveats: It was likely that a cluster of highly shared sequence variants was a sequencing artifact. In an earlier analysis, productive rearrangement rates for most beta V segments clustered near 87% or 30%. The only immune exposure information that was available was CMV serostatus.

Germline values: CDR1 LGHNA, CDR2 YNFKEQ. The CDR3 has 15 residues. V was pared by 0 bases and J by 0 bases, with 8 bases between. The chain recombines TRBV4-2 with TRBJ2-5, with no clear D. The sample comprised PBMCs. The sequence was collected from a man aged 55 to 70 in good health and CMV-seropositive. CDR3 in DNA: TGTGCCAGCAGCCAAGACGTTCGGTACCAAGAGACCCAGTACTTC. Translation gives CASSQDVRYQETQYF.